These 5 T cell receptor beta chains came from one sample sequenced in a study of control samples from healthy donors and cancer patients. Libraries were prepared by immunoSEQ multiplex PCR; TCRdb keeps only in-frame clonotypes and omits some of them. The data contain under 450,000 clones, over 75% of them singletons. The source material was PBMCs. Receptor source: a middle-aged man with head and neck cancer.

The chain employs TRBV6-5 and TRBJ2-2; D is unclear. This CDR3 is built from 13 residues. V was shortened by 10 bases and J by 3 bases, with 12 bases between the two germline ends. Germline values: CDR1 MNHEY, CDR2 SVGAGI. The CDR3 sequence: CATTGSYTGELFF. CDR3 nucleotides: TGTGCCACCACTGGCAGCTACACCGGGGAGCTGTTTTTT.

This clone has only one observation. The chain carries TRBV28 and TRBJ2-7; 10 nucleotides line up with TRBD1. Germline V gene sequence: CDR1 MDHEN, CDR2 SYDVKM. The CDR3 totals 16 residues. The ends lost 6 bases at V and 2 bases at J; junction bases unmatched: 10. The CDR3 DNA reads as TGTGCCAGCAGATTTAACGCTGGGACAGGGGCCTACGAGCAGTACTTC. Encoded protein: CASRFNAGTGAYEQYF. Looking up the rest from reference TRBV28 and TRBJ2-7 gives the full variable domain: DVKVTQSSRYLVKRTGEKVFLECVQDMDHENMFWYRQDPGLGLRLIYFSYDVKMKEKGDIPEGYSVSREKKERFSLILESASTNQTSMYLCASRFNAGTGAYEQYFGPGTRLTVT.

V is TRBV7-3 and J is TRBJ2-1; possibly TRBD1 or TRBD2 for D (5 bases each). The CDR3 has 16 amino acids. V lost 4 bases to trimming and J lost 1 base, with 14 bases between them. Germline-derived CDR1 and CDR2 are SGHTA and FQGTGA. CDR3 bases: TGTGCCAGCAGCTCCATCGGGGCAGGATCCTACAATGAGCAGTTCTTC. As protein: CASSSIGAGSYNEQFF.

The chain carries TRBV25-1 and TRBJ1-2, with a possible D match to TRBD1 (5 bases). Germline CDR1 is MGHDK and CDR2 is SYGVNS. The germline V and J ends were trimmed by 6 bases and 0 bases, with 8 bases remaining between them. The CDR3 has 13 residues. The CDR3 is CASRGPANYGYTF. DNA for the CDR3: TGTGCCAGCAGGGGGCCAGCTAACTATGGCTACACCTTC.

This clone was counted between two and nine times. This sequence joins TRBV3-1 (or the pseudogene TRBV3-2) and TRBJ2-7, with 8 bases aligning to TRBD1. The V segment lost 0 bases and the J segment 4 bases; nucleotides outside the gene matches: 2. The germline CDR1 and CDR2 sequences are LGHDT and YNNKEL (reference sequence). This CDR3 comprises 14 residues. In DNA, the CDR3 is TGTGCCAGCAGCCAAGAATACAGGGGGTACGAGCAGTACTTC. It specifies CASSQEYRGYEQYF.